The clone carrying this TCR beta chain was seen repeatedly, ten times or more. The antigen is not known. The data stem from a study of T cells in Graves' hyperthyroidism and ophthalmopathy. Broader study findings: Researchers report that a 13 V-J model separated ophthalmopathy from stable hyperthyroidism.

CDR1 is MNHEY and CDR2 is SVGEGT in the germline V gene. The CDR3 is 19 amino acids. The V gene end was trimmed by 2 bases and the J gene end by 2 bases; junction bases not matched to a gene: 12. TCR beta CDR3 regions were amplified from RNA. The HTBI primer set drove a first-round RT-PCR of the TCR CDR3. TCRdb reprocessed the multiplex PCR reads via MiXCR and lists one record per CDR3 protein. The sample contains hundreds of thousands of distinct CDR3 sequences, over 12% of which appear only once. The clonotype originates from a woman aged 40-49 years with Graves' ophthalmopathy. The specimen sequenced was blood. V usage is TRBV6-2 or TRBV6-3 and J usage is TRBJ2-3, with TRBD2 matching 11 bases. CDR3 region: CASSYPTSGSRVITDTQYF. The CDR3, as DNA: TGTGCCAGCAGTTACCCCACTAGCGGGAGTCGGGTTATCACAGATACGCAGTATTTT.